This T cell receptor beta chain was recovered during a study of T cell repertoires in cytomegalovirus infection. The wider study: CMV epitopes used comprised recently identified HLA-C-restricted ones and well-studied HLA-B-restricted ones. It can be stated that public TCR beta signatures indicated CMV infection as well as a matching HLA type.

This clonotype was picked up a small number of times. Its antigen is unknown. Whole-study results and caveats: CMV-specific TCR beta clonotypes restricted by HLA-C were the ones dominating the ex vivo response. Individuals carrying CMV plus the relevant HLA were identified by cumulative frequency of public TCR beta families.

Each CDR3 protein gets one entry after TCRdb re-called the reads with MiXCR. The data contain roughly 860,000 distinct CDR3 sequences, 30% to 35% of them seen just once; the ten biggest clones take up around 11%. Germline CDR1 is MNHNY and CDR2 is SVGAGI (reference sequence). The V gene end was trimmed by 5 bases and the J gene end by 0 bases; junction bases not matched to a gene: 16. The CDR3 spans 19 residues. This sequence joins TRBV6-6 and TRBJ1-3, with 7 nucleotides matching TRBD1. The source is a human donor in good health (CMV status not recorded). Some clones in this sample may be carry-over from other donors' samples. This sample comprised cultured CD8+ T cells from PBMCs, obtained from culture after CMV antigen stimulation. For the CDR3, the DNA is TGTGCCAGCAGTCACTACCGAGACAGGGAGGGAAACTCTGGAAACACCATATATTTT. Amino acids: CASSHYRDREGNSGNTIYF.